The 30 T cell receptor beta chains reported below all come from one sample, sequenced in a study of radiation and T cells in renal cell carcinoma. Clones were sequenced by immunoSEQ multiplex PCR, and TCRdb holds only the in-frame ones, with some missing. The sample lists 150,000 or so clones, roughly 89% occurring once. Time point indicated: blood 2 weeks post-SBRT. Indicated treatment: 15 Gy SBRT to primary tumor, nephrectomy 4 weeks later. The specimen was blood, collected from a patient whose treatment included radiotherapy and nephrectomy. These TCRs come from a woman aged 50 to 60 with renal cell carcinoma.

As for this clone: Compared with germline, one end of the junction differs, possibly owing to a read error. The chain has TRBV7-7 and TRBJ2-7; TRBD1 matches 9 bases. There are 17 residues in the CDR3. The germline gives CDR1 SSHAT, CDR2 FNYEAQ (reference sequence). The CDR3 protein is CASSFCPGTGSLNEQYF. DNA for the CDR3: TGTGCTAGCAGCTTTTGCCCCGGGACAGGGAGTCTAAACGAGCAGTACTTC.

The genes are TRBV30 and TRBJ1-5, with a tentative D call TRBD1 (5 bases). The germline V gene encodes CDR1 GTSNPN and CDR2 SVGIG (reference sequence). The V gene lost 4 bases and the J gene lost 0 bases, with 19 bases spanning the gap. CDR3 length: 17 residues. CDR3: CAWIGAGQTYSNQPQHF. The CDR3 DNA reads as TGTGCCTGGATAGGGGCAGGCCAAACATATAGCAATCAGCCCCAGCATTTT.

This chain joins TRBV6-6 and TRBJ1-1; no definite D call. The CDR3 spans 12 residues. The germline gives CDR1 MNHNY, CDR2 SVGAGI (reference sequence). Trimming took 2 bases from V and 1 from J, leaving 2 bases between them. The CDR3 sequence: CASSYQNTEAFF. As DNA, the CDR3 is TGTGCCAGCAGTTACCAGAACACTGAAGCTTTCTTT.

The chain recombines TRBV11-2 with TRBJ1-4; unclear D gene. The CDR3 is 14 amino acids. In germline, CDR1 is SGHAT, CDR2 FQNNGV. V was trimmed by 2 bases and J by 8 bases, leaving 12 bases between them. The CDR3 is CASSLNPVGEKLFF. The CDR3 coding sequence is TGTGCCAGCAGCTTAAACCCAGTAGGGGAAAAACTGTTTTTT.

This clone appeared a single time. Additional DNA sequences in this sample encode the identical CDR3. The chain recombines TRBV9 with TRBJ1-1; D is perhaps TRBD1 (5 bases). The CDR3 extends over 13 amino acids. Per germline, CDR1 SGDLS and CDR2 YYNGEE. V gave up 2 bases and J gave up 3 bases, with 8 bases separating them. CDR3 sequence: CASSVLGDTEAFF. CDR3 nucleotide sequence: TGTGCCAGCAGCGTTTTGGGGGACACTGAAGCTTTCTTT.

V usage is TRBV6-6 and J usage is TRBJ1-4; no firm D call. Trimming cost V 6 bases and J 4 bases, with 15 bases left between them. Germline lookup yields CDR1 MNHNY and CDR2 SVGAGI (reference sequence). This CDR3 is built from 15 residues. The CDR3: CASSIKSAINEKLFF. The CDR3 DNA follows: TGTGCCAGCAGCATCAAAAGCGCGATTAATGAAAAACTGTTTTTT.

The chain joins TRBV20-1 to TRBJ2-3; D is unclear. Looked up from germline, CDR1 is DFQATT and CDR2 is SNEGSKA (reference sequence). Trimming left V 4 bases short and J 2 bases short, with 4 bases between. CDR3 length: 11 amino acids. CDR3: CSATSTDTQYF. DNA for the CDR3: TGCAGTGCTACATCCACAGATACGCAGTATTTT.

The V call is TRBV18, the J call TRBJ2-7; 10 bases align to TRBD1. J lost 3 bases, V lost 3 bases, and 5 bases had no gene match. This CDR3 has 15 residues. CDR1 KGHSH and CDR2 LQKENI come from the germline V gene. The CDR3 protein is CASSPGTGDLYEQYF. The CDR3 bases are TGTGCCAGCTCACCCGGGACAGGGGATCTCTACGAGCAGTACTTC.

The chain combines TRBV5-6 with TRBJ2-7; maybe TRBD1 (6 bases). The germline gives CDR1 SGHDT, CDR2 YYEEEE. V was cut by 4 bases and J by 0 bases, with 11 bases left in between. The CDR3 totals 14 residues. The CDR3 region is CASSGDRYSYEQYF. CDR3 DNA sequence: TGTGCCAGCAGCGGCGACAGGTACTCCTACGAGCAGTACTTC.

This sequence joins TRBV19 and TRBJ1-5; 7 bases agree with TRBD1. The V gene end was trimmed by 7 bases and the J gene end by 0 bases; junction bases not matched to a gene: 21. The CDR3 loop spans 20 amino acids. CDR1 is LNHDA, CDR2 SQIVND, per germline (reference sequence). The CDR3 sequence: CASTKGPSRDRLYSNQPQHF. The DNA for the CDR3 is TGTGCCAGTACCAAAGGGCCCAGCAGGGACAGACTCTATAGCAATCAGCCCCAGCATTTT.

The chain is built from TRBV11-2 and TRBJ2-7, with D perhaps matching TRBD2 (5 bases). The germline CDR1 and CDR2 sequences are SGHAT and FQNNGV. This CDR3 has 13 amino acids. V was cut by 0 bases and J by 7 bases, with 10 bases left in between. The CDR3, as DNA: TGTGCCAGCAGCTTAGAATCGGGGTTTGAGCAGTACTTC. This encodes CASSLESGFEQYF.

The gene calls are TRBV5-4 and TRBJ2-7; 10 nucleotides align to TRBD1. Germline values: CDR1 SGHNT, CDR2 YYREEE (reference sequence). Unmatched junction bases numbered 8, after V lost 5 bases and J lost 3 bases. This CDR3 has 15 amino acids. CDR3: CASRLDRGALYEQYF. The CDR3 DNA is TGTGCCAGCAGGCTGGACAGGGGGGCCCTCTACGAGCAGTACTTC.

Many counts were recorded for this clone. CDR3 nucleotides: TGTGCCAGCAGCCCGAGGGGGCCGGAGACCCAGTACTTC. Amino acid sequence: CASSPRGPETQYF. The rearrangement uses TRBV7-9 and TRBJ2-5; 7 positions match TRBD1. Germline lookup yields CDR1 SEHNR and CDR2 FQNEAQ (reference sequence). Trimming removed 5 bases from V and 5 bases from J; junction bases left unmatched: 5. This CDR3 is 13 amino acids long.

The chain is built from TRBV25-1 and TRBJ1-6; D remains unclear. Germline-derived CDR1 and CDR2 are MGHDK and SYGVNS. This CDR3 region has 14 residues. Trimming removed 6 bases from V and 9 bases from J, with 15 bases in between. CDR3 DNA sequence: TGTGCCAGCAGCTACCCCGATTTGGTTTCACCCCTCCACTTT. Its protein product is CASSYPDLVSPLHF. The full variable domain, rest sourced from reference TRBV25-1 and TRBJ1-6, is EADIYQTPRYLVIGTGKKITLECSQTMGHDKMYWYQQDPGMELHLIHYSYGVNSTEKGDLSSESTVSRIRTEHFPLTLESARPSHTSQYLCASSYPDLVSPLHFGNGTRLTVT.

The CDR3 is CASRGHRAEVDTEAFF. Here the CDR3 DNA reads TGTGCCAGTAGAGGACATAGGGCCGAGGTGGACACTGAAGCTTTCTTT. The chain combines TRBV19 with TRBJ1-1; D possibly corresponds to TRBD1 (5 bases). V was pared by 6 bases and J by 3 bases, with 20 bases between. This CDR3 is 16 amino acids long. Germline CDR1 LNHDA, CDR2 SQIVND (reference sequence).

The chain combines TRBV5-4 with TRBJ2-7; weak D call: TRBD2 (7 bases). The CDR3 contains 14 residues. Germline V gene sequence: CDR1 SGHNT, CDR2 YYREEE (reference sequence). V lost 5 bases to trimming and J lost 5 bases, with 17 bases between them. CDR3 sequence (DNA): TGTGCCAGCAGGAAGGAGGGGGGGATCCACGAGCAGTACTTC. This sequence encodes CASRKEGGIHEQYF.

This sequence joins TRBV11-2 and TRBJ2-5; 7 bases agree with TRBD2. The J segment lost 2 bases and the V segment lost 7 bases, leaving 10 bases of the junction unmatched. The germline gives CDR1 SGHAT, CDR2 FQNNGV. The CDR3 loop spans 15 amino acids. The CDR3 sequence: CASTHGRGRQETQYF. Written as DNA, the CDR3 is TGTGCCAGCACCCACGGGCGGGGGAGGCAAGAGACCCAGTACTTC.

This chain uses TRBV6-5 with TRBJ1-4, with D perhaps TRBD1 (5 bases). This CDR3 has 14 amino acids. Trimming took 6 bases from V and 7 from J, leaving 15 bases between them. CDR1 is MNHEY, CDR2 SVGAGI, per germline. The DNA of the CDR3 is TGTGCCAGCAGGCAGGTCCGGGACGCTGAAAAACTGTTTTTT. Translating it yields CASRQVRDAEKLFF.

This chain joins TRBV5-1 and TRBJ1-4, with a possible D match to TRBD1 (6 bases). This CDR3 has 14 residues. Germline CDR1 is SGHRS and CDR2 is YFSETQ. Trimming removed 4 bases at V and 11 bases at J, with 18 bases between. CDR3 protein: CASSVPGADRKLFF. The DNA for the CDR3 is TGCGCCAGCAGCGTTCCGGGGGCGGATAGGAAACTGTTTTTT.

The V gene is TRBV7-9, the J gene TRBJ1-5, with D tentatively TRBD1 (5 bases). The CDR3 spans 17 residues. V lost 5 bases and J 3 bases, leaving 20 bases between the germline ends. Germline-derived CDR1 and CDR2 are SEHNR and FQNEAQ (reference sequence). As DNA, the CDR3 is TGTGCCAGCAGCCCCGGGGAGGGACTACTTTTCAATCAGCCCCAGCATTTT. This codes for CASSPGEGLLFNQPQHF.

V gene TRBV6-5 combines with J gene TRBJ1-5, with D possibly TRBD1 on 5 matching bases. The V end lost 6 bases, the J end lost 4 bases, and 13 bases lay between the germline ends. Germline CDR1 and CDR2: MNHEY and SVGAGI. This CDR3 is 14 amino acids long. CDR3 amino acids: CASSQTQGNQPQHF. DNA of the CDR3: TGTGCCAGCAGCCAAACTCAGGGTAATCAGCCCCAGCATTTT.

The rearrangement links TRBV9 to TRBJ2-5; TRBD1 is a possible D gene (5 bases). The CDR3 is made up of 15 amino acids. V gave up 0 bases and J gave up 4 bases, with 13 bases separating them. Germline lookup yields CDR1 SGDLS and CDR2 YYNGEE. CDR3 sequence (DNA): TGTGCCAGCAGCGTAGGGGGCCGGCAGGGAGAGACCCAGTACTTC. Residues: CASSVGGRQGETQYF. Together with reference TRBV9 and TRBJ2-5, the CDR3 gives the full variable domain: DSGVTQTPKHLITATGQRVTLRCSPRSGDLSVYWYQQSLDQGLQFLIQYYNGEERAKGNILERFSAQQFPDLHSELNLSSLELGDSALYFCASSVGGRQGETQYFGPGTRLLVL.

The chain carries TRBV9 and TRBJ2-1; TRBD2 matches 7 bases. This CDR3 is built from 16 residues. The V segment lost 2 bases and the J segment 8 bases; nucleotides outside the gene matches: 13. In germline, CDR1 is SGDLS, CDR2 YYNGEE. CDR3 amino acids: CASSVPPAGPGYEQFF. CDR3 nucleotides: TGTGCCAGCAGCGTCCCCCCAGCGGGGCCTGGGTATGAGCAGTTCTTC.

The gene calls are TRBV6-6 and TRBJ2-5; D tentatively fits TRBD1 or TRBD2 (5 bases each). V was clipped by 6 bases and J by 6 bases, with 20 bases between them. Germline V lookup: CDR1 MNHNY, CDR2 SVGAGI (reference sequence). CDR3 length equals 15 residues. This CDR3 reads CASSPSGDQGKTQYF. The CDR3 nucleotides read TGTGCCAGCAGCCCCTCCGGGGACCAGGGCAAGACCCAGTACTTC.

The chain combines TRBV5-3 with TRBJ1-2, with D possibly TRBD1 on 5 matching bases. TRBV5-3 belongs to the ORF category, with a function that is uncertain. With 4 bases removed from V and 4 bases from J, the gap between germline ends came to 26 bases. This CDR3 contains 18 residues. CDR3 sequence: CARSRWGETLDLVYGYTF. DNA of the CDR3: TGTGCCAGAAGCCGGTGGGGGGAAACCCTCGACCTTGTCTATGGCTACACCTTC.

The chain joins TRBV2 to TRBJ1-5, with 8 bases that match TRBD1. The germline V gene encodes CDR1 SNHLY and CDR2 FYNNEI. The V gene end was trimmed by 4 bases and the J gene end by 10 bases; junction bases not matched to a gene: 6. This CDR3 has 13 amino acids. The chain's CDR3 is CASSVWDRTPQHF. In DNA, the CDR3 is TGTGCCAGCAGTGTTTGGGACAGGACACCCCAGCATTTT.

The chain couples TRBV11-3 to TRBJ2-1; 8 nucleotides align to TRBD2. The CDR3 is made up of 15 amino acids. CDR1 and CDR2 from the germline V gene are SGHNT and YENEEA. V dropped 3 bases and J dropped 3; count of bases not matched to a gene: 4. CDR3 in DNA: TGTGCCAGCAGCTTGGATGGGACTAGCTACAATGAGCAGTTCTTC. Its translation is CASSLDGTSYNEQFF.

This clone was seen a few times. CDR3 DNA: TGTGCCAGCAGCTTAGAACTAGCGGGGACCAATGAGCAGTTCTTC. Residues: CASSLELAGTNEQFF. V is TRBV7-8 and J is TRBJ2-1; 10 bases fit TRBD2. The V gene's germline CDR1 is SGHVS and CDR2 FQNEAQ. Trimming took 1 base from V and 6 from J; bases not matched to a gene: 3. The CDR3 extends over 15 amino acids.

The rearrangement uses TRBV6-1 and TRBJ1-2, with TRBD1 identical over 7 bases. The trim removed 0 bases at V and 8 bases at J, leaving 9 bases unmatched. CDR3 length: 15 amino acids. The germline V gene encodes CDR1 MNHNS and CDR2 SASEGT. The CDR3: CASSEAGGGQRGYTF. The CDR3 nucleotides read TGTGCCAGCAGTGAAGCGGGGGGGGGACAGCGAGGCTACACCTTC.

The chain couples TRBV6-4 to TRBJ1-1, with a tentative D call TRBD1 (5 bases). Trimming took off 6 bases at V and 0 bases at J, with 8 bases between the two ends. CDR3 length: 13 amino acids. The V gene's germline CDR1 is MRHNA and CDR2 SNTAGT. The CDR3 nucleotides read TGTGCCAGCAGCCAGGGAGTGAACACTGAAGCTTTCTTT. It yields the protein CASSQGVNTEAFF.